The 18 T cell receptor beta chains given below trace back to one sample, sequenced in a study of blood T cell repertoires in COVID-19. Produced via immunoSEQ multiplex PCR; TCRdb's table is partial and in-frame only. Of about 300,000 clones detected, roughly 86% appear once; the ten largest clones hold around 1.7%. The specimen was peripheral blood. The receptors originated from a woman aged 45-65 years with acute or convalescent COVID-19.

This chain joins TRBV4-1 and TRBJ1-2; D is perhaps TRBD1 (5 bases). Germline CDR1 and CDR2: MGHRA and YSYEKL. CDR3 length: 16 residues. Trimming took off 0 bases at V and 2 bases at J, with 13 bases between the two ends. In nucleotides, the CDR3 is TGCGCCAGCAGCCAAGATGAGACAGCGAGAAACTATGGCTACACCTTC. Encoded protein: CASSQDETARNYGYTF.

This clone showed up just a few times. V is TRBV5-1 and J is TRBJ1-1; a weak D match, TRBD1 (5 bases). Germline-derived CDR1 and CDR2 are SGHRS and YFSETQ. The CDR3 is 14 amino acids. The germline V and J ends were trimmed by 2 bases and 7 bases, with 15 bases remaining between them. CDR3 sequence (DNA): TGCGCCAGCAGCTTCTCAGGGTATGCCCTTGAAGCTTTCTTT. It encodes CASSFSGYALEAFF.

The rearrangement joins TRBV19 to TRBJ2-7, with D possibly being TRBD1 (5 bases). Germline lookup yields CDR1 LNHDA and CDR2 SQIVND (reference sequence). Trimming left V 2 bases short and J 3 bases short, with 17 bases between. The CDR3 is 16 residues long. For the CDR3, the DNA is TGTGCCAGTAGTATATCGGGCAGGGTAAATTTCTACGAGCAGTACTTC. Amino acids: CASSISGRVNFYEQYF.

The gene calls are TRBV29-1 and TRBJ1-2; D is possibly TRBD1 (5 bases). Germline V lookup: CDR1 SQVTM, CDR2 ANQGSEA. The V end lost 6 bases, the J end lost 8 bases, and 19 bases lay between the germline ends. This CDR3 region has 13 residues. CDR3: CSVSSREAEGYTF. CDR3 nucleotides: TGCAGCGTATCGTCCAGGGAGGCGGAAGGCTACACCTTC.

V gene TRBV9 combines with J gene TRBJ2-2; 8 nucleotides line up with TRBD1. J lost 1 base, V lost 3 bases, and 5 bases had no gene match. The CDR3 length is 16 residues. Germline assignment: CDR1 SGDLS and CDR2 YYNGEE. This CDR3 is CASSDYGTGNTGELFF. In DNA form, the CDR3 reads TGTGCCAGCAGCGACTACGGGACAGGGAACACCGGGGAGCTGTTTTTT.

The gene calls are TRBV19 and TRBJ2-3; D possibly corresponds to TRBD2 (5 bases). V lost 10 bases to trimming and J lost 1 base, with 18 bases between them. There are 15 residues in the CDR3. Germline values: CDR1 LNHDA, CDR2 SQIVND (reference sequence). Here the CDR3 reads CATDQDSSGTDTQYF. CDR3 nucleotide sequence: TGTGCCACCGATCAGGACTCCTCGGGCACAGATACGCAGTATTTT.

The genes are TRBV6-2 or TRBV6-3 and TRBJ1-2; TRBD1 matches at 8 bases. This CDR3 contains 17 residues. V lost 5 bases to trimming and J lost 2 bases; unmatched junction nucleotides: 13. Germline V CDR1 and CDR2: MNHEY, SVGEGT. For the CDR3, the DNA is TGTGCCAGCAGTCCCCCGGGACAGGTGAATCCCAACTATGGCTACACCTTC. Protein sequence: CASSPPGQVNPNYGYTF.

The CDR3 is CASSYSRRGRYYEQYF. CDR3 DNA: TGTGCCAGCAGTTACTCCCGCAGGGGGCGATACTACGAGCAGTACTTC. This rearrangement joins TRBV6-2 or TRBV6-3 to TRBJ2-7; 8 bases fit TRBD1. There are 16 residues in the CDR3. With 0 bases clipped from V and 3 bases from J, the junction kept 7 bases outside the gene matches. Germline lookup yields CDR1 MNHEY and CDR2 SVGEGT.

The chain recombines TRBV7-9 with TRBJ2-5, with 8 nucleotides matching TRBD1. The germline gives CDR1 SEHNR, CDR2 FQNEAQ (reference sequence). The CDR3 sequence is 15 residues long. The J segment lost 4 bases and the V segment lost 1 base, leaving 5 bases of the junction unmatched. In nucleotides, the CDR3 is TGTGCCAGCAGCTTAGTGACAGGGGAGAGAGAGACCCAGTACTTC. Its translation is CASSLVTGERETQYF.

The V call is TRBV2, the J call TRBJ2-5; D is unclear. V lost 6 bases and J 0 bases, leaving 2 bases between the germline ends. The CDR3 contains 11 residues. The germline gives CDR1 SNHLY, CDR2 FYNNEI. The CDR3 DNA is TGTGCCAGCAGCAACCAAGAGACCCAGTACTTC. Its protein is CASSNQETQYF.

This chain uses TRBV5-1 with TRBJ1-4; 10 bases are shared with TRBD1. V dropped 2 bases and J dropped 8; count of bases not matched to a gene: 3. CDR1 and CDR2 from the germline V gene are SGHRS and YFSETQ. CDR3 length: 14 amino acids. DNA of the CDR3: TGCGCCAGCAGCTTAGGACAGGGGGTGGAAAAACTGTTTTTT. Translating gives CASSLGQGVEKLFF.

The chain joins TRBV29-1 to TRBJ2-1, with D maybe TRBD2 (5 bases). Trimming removed 4 bases from V and 7 bases from J, with 8 bases in between. In germline, CDR1 is SQVTM, CDR2 ANQGSEA. CDR3 length equals 11 residues. CDR3 region: CSVARENEQFF. CDR3 in DNA: TGCAGCGTTGCCCGGGAAAATGAGCAGTTCTTC.

The chain links TRBV2 to TRBJ1-4; D may be TRBD1 (6 bases). The CDR3 runs to 13 residues. V shed 4 bases and J shed 7 bases, with 10 bases lying between them. Germline lookup yields CDR1 SNHLY and CDR2 FYNNEI. In DNA form, the CDR3 reads TGTGCCAGCAGTGGGCAGGGGACTGAAAAACTGTTTTTT. It translates to CASSGQGTEKLFF.

The V and J genes are TRBV19 and TRBJ2-1; 9 bases align to TRBD2. This CDR3 is built from 15 residues. With V trimmed by 6 bases and J by 10 bases, 13 bases remained unmatched. Looked up from germline, CDR1 is LNHDA and CDR2 is SQIVND (reference sequence). DNA of the CDR3: TGTGCCAGTAGGGCTGCGGGAGGGCCTTTTGGGGAGCAGTTCTTC. Its protein is CASRAAGGPFGEQFF.

The genes are TRBV6-5 and TRBJ1-5; D possibly corresponds to TRBD1 (6 bases). The CDR3 length is 15 residues. The germline V and J ends were trimmed by 6 bases and 2 bases, with 14 bases remaining between them. Germline values: CDR1 MNHEY, CDR2 SVGAGI. The CDR3 is CASSLQGPRNQPQHF. Here the CDR3 DNA reads TGTGCCAGCAGCCTACAGGGACCCCGCAATCAGCCCCAGCATTTT.

The chain carries TRBV30 and TRBJ1-4; no clear D. Germline V CDR1 and CDR2: GTSNPN, SVGIG (reference sequence). With 0 bases removed from V and 8 bases from J, the gap between germline ends came to 10 bases. This CDR3 contains 13 residues. The chain's CDR3 is CAWSVGPGEKLFF. DNA for the CDR3: TGTGCCTGGAGTGTAGGCCCGGGGGAAAAACTGTTTTTT.

V gene TRBV5-4 combines with J gene TRBJ2-7, with D possibly TRBD2 on 5 matching bases. CDR3 length equals 16 residues. V was trimmed by 5 bases and J by 0 bases, leaving 18 bases between them. Germline V lookup: CDR1 SGHNT, CDR2 YYREEE (reference sequence). CDR3: CASRGSSFPISYEQYF. The CDR3 nucleotides are TGTGCCAGCAGGGGGAGTTCGTTCCCCATCTCCTACGAGCAGTACTTC.

V usage is TRBV2 and J usage is TRBJ2-7; possible D gene TRBD2, 5 bases. CDR3 length equals 12 residues. V lost 0 bases to trimming and J lost 6 bases, with 6 bases between them. The germline V gene has CDR1 SNHLY and CDR2 FYNNEI. The CDR3 reads CASSEAEVEQYF. The CDR3 region has the DNA TGTGCCAGCAGTGAAGCGGAGGTCGAGCAGTACTTC.